The source of this T cell receptor (beta chain) is a study of PD-L1 blockade in urothelial cancer. Trimming took 5 bases from V and 4 from J; bases not matched to a gene: 6. The germline CDR1 and CDR2 sequences are LNHDA and SQIVND (reference sequence). The CDR3 is 14 amino acids. Time point defined: pretreatment peripheral blood. Sequenced by immunoSEQ multiplex PCR; TCRdb stores in-frame clones only, minus some. This table holds 40,000 to 55,000 clones, about 82% found once. V gene TRBV19 combines with J gene TRBJ1-2; TRBD1 matches 8 bases. This specimen was PBMCs, taken around atezolizumab (anti-PD-L1) treatment. The receptor was derived from a man between 60 and 75 years old with urothelial cancer. This CDR3 reads CASSSRTGRYGYTF. For the CDR3, the DNA is TGTGCCAGTAGTTCAAGGACAGGGCGCTATGGCTACACCTTC. Full variable domain (outside the CDR3, taken from reference TRBV19 and TRBJ1-2): DGGITQSPKYLFRKEGQNVTLSCEQNLNHDAMYWYRQDPGQGLRLIYYSQIVNDFQKGDIAEGYSVSREKKESFPLTVTSAQKNPTAFYLCASSSRTGRYGYTFGSGTRLTVV.